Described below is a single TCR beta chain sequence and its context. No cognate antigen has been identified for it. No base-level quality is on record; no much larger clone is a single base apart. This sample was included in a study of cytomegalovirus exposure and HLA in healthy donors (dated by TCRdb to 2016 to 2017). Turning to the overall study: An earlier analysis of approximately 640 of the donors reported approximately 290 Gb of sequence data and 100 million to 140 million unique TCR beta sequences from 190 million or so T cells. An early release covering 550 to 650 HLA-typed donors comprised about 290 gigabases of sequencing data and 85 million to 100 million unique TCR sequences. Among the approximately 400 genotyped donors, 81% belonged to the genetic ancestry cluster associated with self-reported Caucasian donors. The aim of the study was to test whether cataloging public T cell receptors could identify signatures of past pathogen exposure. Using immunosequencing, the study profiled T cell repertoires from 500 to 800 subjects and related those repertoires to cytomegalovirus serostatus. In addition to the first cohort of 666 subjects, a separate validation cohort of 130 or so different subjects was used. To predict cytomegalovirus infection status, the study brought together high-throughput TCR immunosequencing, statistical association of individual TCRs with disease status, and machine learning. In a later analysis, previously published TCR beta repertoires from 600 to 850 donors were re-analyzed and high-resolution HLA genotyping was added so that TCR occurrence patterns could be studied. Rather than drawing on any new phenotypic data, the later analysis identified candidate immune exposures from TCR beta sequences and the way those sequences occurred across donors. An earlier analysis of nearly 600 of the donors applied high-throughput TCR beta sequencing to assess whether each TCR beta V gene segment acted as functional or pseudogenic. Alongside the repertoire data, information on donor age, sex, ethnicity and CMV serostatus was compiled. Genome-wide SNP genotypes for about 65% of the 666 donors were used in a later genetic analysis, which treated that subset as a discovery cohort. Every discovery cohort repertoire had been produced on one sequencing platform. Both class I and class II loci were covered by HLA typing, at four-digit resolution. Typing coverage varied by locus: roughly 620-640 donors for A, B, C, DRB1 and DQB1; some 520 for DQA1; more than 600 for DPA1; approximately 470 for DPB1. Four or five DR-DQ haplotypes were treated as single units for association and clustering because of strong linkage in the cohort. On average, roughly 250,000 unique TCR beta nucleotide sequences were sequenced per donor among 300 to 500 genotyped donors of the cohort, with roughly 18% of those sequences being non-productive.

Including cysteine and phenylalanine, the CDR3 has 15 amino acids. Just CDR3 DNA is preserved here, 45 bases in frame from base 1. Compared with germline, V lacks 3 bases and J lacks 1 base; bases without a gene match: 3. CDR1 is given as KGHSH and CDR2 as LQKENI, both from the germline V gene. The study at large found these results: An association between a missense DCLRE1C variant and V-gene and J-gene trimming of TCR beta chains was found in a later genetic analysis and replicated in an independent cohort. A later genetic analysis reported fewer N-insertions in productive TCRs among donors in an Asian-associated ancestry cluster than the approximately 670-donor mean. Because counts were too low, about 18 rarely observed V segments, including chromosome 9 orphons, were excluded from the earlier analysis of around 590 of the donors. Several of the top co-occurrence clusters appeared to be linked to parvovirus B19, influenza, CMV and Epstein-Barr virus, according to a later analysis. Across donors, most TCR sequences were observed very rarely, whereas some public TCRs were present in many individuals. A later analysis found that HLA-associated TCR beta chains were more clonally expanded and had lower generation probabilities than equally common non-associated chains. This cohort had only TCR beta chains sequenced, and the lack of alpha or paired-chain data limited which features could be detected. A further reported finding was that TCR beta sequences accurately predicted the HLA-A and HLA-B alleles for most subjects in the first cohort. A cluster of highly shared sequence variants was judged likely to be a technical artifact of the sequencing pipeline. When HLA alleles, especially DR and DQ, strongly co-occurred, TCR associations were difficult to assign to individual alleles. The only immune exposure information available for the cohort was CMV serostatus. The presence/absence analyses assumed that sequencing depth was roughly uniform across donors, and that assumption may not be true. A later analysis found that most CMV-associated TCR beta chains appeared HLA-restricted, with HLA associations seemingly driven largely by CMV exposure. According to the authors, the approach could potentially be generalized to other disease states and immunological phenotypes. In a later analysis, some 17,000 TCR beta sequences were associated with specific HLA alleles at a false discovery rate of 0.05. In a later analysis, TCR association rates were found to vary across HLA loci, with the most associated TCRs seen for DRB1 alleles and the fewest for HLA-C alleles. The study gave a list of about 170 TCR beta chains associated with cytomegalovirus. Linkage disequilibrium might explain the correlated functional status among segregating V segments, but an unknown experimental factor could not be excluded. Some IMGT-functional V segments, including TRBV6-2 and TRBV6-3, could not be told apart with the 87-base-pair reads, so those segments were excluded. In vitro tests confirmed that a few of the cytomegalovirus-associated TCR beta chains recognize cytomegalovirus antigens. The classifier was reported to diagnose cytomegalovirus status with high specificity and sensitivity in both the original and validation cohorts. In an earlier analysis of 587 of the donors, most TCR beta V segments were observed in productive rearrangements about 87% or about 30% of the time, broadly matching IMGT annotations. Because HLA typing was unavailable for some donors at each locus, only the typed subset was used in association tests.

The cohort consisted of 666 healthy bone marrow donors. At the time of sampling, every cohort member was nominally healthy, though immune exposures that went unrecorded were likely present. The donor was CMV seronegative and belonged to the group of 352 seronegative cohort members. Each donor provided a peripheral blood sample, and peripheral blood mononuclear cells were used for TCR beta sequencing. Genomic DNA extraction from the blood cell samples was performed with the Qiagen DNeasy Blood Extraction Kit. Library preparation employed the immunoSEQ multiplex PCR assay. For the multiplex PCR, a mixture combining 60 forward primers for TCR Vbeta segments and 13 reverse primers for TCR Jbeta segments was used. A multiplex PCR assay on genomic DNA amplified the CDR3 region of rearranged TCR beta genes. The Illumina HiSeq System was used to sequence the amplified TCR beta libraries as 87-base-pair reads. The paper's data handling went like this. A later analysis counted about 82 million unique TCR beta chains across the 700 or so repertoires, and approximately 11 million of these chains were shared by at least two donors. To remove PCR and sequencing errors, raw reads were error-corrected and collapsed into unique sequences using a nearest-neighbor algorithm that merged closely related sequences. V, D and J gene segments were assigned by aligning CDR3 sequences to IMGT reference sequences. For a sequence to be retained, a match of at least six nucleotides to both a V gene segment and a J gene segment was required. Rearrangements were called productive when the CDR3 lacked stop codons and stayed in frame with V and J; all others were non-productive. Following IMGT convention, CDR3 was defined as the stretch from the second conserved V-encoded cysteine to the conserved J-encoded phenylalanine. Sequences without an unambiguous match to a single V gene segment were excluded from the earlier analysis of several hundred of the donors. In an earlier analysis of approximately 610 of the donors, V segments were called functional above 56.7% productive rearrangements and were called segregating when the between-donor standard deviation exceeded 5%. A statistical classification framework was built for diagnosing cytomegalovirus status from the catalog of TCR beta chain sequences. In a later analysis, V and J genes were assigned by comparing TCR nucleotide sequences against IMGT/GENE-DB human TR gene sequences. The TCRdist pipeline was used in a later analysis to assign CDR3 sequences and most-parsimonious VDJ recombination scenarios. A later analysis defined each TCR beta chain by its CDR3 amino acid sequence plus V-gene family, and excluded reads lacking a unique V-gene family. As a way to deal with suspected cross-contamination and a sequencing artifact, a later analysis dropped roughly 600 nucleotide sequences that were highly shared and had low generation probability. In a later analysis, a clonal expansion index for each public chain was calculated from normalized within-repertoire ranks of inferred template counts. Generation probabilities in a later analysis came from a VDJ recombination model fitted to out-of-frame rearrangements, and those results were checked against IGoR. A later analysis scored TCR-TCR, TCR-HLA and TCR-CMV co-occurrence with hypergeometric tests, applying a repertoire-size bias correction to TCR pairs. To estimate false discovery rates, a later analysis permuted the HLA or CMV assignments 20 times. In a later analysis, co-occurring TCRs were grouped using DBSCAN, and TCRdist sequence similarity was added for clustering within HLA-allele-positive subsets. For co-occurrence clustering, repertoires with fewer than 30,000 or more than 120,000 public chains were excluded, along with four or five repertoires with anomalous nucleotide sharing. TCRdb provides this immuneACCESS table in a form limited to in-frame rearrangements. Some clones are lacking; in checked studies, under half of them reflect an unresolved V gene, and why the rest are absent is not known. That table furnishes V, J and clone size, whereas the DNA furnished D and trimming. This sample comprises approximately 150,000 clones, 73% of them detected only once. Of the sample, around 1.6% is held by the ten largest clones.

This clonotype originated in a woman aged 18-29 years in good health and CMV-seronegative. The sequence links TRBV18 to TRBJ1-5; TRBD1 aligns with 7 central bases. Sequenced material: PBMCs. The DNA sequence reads TGTGCCAGCTCACCGGGACAGCTAAGCAATCAGCCCCAGCATTTT. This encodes CASSPGQLSNQPQHF.